These T cell receptor beta chains were read from a single sample in a study of T cell repertoires in cytomegalovirus infection. MiXCR, applied by TCRdb to the reads, yields one record per CDR3 protein. Of approximately 74,000 distinct CDR3 sequences listed, about 37% are singletons. The antigens of these receptors remain unknown. The starting material was CD8+ T cells from cultured PBMCs, obtained from culture after CMV antigen stimulation. The receptors were sampled from a human donor in good health (CMV status not recorded). Some clones in this sample may be carry-over from other donors' samples. Each CDR3 is given with its conserved first and last residue. The D gene is left open where the match is weak. Clone size is stated in some rows and not others, as once, few, many or a class when expanded.

size	V	D	J	DNA	CDR3
-	TRBV20-1	-	TRBJ1-2	TGCAGTGCCGCCATGACGGAGAACTATGGCTACACCTTC	CSAAMTENYGYTF
once	TRBV20-1	TRBD1	TRBJ1-2	TGCAGTGCTAGGCCCCCCAACAGGGGGCTTAATGCGGAAGGCTACACCTTC	CSARPPNRGLNAEGYTF
-	TRBV5-8	TRBD1	TRBJ2-4	TGTGCCAGCAGCCCCGGGACAGGGTCAGGCGGAGCGCAGAAAAACATTCAGTACTTC	CASSPGTGSGGAQKNIQYF
-	TRBV20-1	-	TRBJ2-1	TGCAGTGCTAGAGGAGAGGTTGAGACCTACAATGAGCAGTTCTTC	CSARGEVETYNEQFF
-	TRBV9	-	TRBJ2-1	TGTGCCAGCAGCGTAGATGGAGGGCCCCAATACAATGAGCAGTTCTTC	CASSVDGGPQYNEQFF
-	TRBV12-3/TRBV12-4	TRBD2	TRBJ2-2	TGTGCCAGCAGCCGGGGACTAGCGGGGGGAAACACCGGGGAGCTGTTTTTT	CASSRGLAGGNTGELFF
-	TRBV11-3	TRBD1	TRBJ2-1	TGTGCCAGCAGCGACCGACAGGGGTCCTACAATGAGCAGTTCTTC	CASSDRQGSYNEQFF
-	TRBV7-4	-	TRBJ2-7	TGTGCCAGCAGCGCCCTTGGCTCCTACGAGCAGTACTTC	CASSALGSYEQYF
-	TRBV27	TRBD1	TRBJ1-2	TGTGCCAGCAATCCTTCCGGGACAGGGGGCGGCTATGGCTACACCTTC	CASNPSGTGGGYGYTF
once	TRBV7-6	TRBD1	TRBJ2-7	TGTGCCAGCAGCCTGGGACAGGGAATCAGCAACTACGAGCAGTACTTC	CASSLGQGISNYEQYF
-	TRBV7-2	TRBD1	TRBJ1-2	TGTGCCAGCAGCTTATTTCCACCGGGACAGAATATTTATGGCTACACCTTC	CASSLFPPGQNIYGYTF
-	TRBV11-2	TRBD2	TRBJ2-1	TGTGCCAGCAGCTTAGATTGGGACTACTACAATGAGCAGTTCTTC	CASSLDWDYYNEQFF
few	TRBV2	-	TRBJ2-1	TGTGCCAGCACCGAGGGAGGGGGGAACAATGAGCAGTTCTTC	CASTEGGGNNEQFF
many	TRBV7-8	TRBD2	TRBJ2-5	TGTGCCAGCGATGCGGGGGATCGGGAGACCCAGTACTTC	CASDAGDRETQYF
few	TRBV5-6	-	TRBJ1-4	TGTGCCAGCAGCTTGGATGGGGGCACTAATGAAAAACTGTTTTTT	CASSLDGGTNEKLFF
-	TRBV5-6	TRBD1	TRBJ2-7	TGTGCCAGCAGCCCCGGGACAGGCTTCTACGAGCAGTACTTC	CASSPGTGFYEQYF
-	TRBV19	-	TRBJ1-5	TGTGCCAGTAGTATAGGGGAAGGTCAGCCCCAGCATTTT	CASSIGEGQPQHF
few	TRBV27	TRBD1	TRBJ1-2	TGTGCCAGCAGCCTGGCGGGGGGACAGGGATCGAACTATGGCTACACCTTC	CASSLAGGQGSNYGYTF
few	TRBV11-3	TRBD2	TRBJ2-1	TGTGCCAGCAGCTTCGCTAGCGGGGGGACGCGCTACAATGAGCAGTTCTTC	CASSFASGGTRYNEQFF
-	TRBV4-1	-	TRBJ2-7	TGCGCCAGCAGCCAAGTAAGGGGGGCCTACGAGCAGTACTTC	CASSQVRGAYEQYF
-	TRBV12-3/TRBV12-4	TRBD1	TRBJ2-1	TGTGCCAGCAGTTTTTCAGGGGGAAGCAATGAGCAGTTCTTC	CASSFSGGSNEQFF
many	TRBV7-9	-	TRBJ1-1	TGTGCCAGCAGCTACTTAGAGGGGGTAGCTGAAGCTTTCTTT	CASSYLEGVAEAFF
-	TRBV3-1	TRBD1	TRBJ1-2	TGTGCCAGCACCGAGGATTTGGACAGGGCCCCTAGCTATGGCTACACCTTC	CASTEDLDRAPSYGYTF
few	TRBV28	-	TRBJ2-1	TGTGCCACCCGCCTACCAGGGGTAGGGAATGAGCAGTTCTTC	CATRLPGVGNEQFF
-	TRBV7-6	TRBD1	TRBJ2-5	TGTGCCAGCAGCTTAGTACAGGGGTTACACCAAGAGACCCAGTACTTC	CASSLVQGLHQETQYF
few	TRBV7-9	TRBD1	TRBJ1-2	TGTGCCAGCAGCTCAACTCCCAGGGGGCGGAATGGCTACACCTTC	CASSSTPRGRNGYTF